This T cell receptor beta chain was sequenced for a study of blood T cell repertoires in COVID-19. Study-level information: Donors in the United States, Italy and Spain gave samples during acute or convalescent COVID-19. The cDNA or gDNA used as material had been derived from T cells, B-cell-depleted T cells, or PBMCs.

Original handling: Amplification of reference gene primers provided the estimated nucleated cell counts. The method was immunoSEQ multiplex PCR; TCRdb's version includes in-frame clones alone and lacks a portion of them. Clone size and V and J calls were adopted from that table, with D and trimming inferred from the DNA. The table shows approximately 200,000 clones, with 83% occurring only once. Germline V lookup: CDR1 MGHRA, CDR2 YSYEKL. This CDR3 is built from 15 residues. V shed 4 bases and J shed 0 bases, with 10 bases lying between them. This TCR was sampled from a woman aged 45-65 years with acute or convalescent COVID-19. The chain employs TRBV4-1 and TRBJ2-1; no definite D call. Sequenced: peripheral blood. The CDR3 nucleotides are TGCGCCAGCAGCCCAACACCCAGCTCCTACAATGAGCAGTTCTTC. The encoded protein is CASSPTPSSYNEQFF.